In its sample, the clone carrying this T cell receptor (beta chain) was seen many times. Its antigen is not known. Trimming took off 5 bases at V and 5 bases at J, with 13 bases between the two ends. This CDR3 comprises 14 residues. Germline V lookup: CDR1 SGHNT, CDR2 YENEEA. Researchers attached unique molecular identifiers to individual cDNA molecules. MiXCR was run by TCRdb on the 5' RACE reads, yielding one entry per CDR3 protein. The table lists some 50,000 distinct CDR3 sequences, less than 9.5% of them singletons, with less than 5% in the top ten. This sample stems from a study of early T cells in non-severe SARS-CoV-2 infection. Study summary: RNA in bulk from unsorted whole blood was sequenced, and chains were unpaired. Findings and limits, study-wide: In VDJdb matching, anti-spike CD8 responses were favored while private and CD4 specificities went missing.

This receptor was obtained from an adult who was a healthcare worker with PCR-confirmed SARS-CoV-2 infection or an uninfected control (not recorded which). Sequencing used whole blood. The V gene is TRBV11-3, the J gene TRBJ2-1; D assignment may be TRBD1 or TRBD2 (5 bases each). The CDR3 reads CASSAGTVNNEQFF. CDR3 coding DNA: TGTGCCAGCAGCGCAGGGACGGTAAACAATGAGCAGTTCTTC.